Presented here are 20 T cell receptor beta chains from one specimen sequenced in a study of T cell responses to AZD1222 COVID-19 vaccine. Using immunoSEQ multiplex PCR, the repertoire was profiled, and TCRdb retains in-frame clones only, with some absent. Found here are 95,000 to 150,000 clones, approximately 89% of them singletons; the top ten hold around 5.6%. The sequenced sample was peripheral blood, obtained on day 0 of AZD1222 vaccination. The source is an adult in good health.

This clone was seen a few times. This chain uses TRBV27 with TRBJ2-7; a possible D gene is TRBD2 (7 bases). The CDR3 runs to 13 residues. Deletions cut 8 bases from V and 3 bases from J, with 14 bases between. Per germline, CDR1 MNHEY and CDR2 SMNVEV (reference sequence). The CDR3 region is CASGKGGNYEQYF. The CDR3 DNA reads TGTGCCAGCGGAAAGGGGGGGAACTACGAGCAGTACTTC.

The chain couples TRBV6-4 to TRBJ2-3; 12 nucleotides agree with TRBD2. The J segment lost 2 bases and the V segment lost 8 bases, leaving 8 bases of the junction unmatched. The germline CDR1 and CDR2 sequences are MRHNA and SNTAGT. The CDR3 consists of 16 residues. The CDR3 is CASPIRTSGNTDTQYF. The CDR3 DNA sequence: TGTGCCAGCCCTATCCGGACTAGCGGGAACACAGATACGCAGTATTTT.

V usage is TRBV19 and J usage is TRBJ1-2; D remains ambiguous. There are 15 residues in the CDR3. Germline CDR1 LNHDA, CDR2 SQIVND (reference sequence). V was shortened by 1 base and J by 4 bases, with 13 bases between the two germline ends. The CDR3 nucleotides read TGTGCCAGTAGTATAGGTTTCGGGGTAGGCTATGGCTACACCTTC. Protein sequence: CASSIGFGVGYGYTF. Combining the CDR3 with reference TRBV19 and TRBJ1-2 gives the whole variable domain DGGITQSPKYLFRKEGQNVTLSCEQNLNHDAMYWYRQDPGQGLRLIYYSQIVNDFQKGDIAEGYSVSREKKESFPLTVTSAQKNPTAFYLCASSIGFGVGYGYTFGSGTRLTVV.

This rearrangement joins TRBV7-2 to TRBJ2-6; 11 bases match TRBD1. Trimming cost V 5 bases and J 3 bases; bases outside gene matches: 9. CDR1 is SGHTA, CDR2 FQGNSA, per germline. The CDR3 loop spans 18 amino acids. CDR3 sequence reads: CASSPRGQGGFGANVLTF. The CDR3 bases are TGTGCCAGCAGCCCACGGGGACAGGGGGGATTTGGGGCCAACGTCCTGACTTTC.

The J gene is TRBJ1-6, the V gene TRBV18; tentative D call: TRBD1 (6 bases). Per germline, CDR1 KGHSH and CDR2 LQKENI. V lost 2 bases, J lost 0 bases, and 11 bases lay in between. The CDR3 is 17 residues long. The DNA of the CDR3 is TGTGCCAGCTCACCAAAACAGGGAAGCTCCTATAATTCACCCCTCCACTTT. Its translation: CASSPKQGSSYNSPLHF. Full variable domain (remainder filled in from reference TRBV18 and TRBJ1-6): NAGVMQNPRHLVRRRGQEARLRCSPMKGHSHVYWYRQLPEEGLKFMVYLQKENIIDESGMPKERFSAEFPKEGPSILRIQQVVRGDSAAYFCASSPKQGSSYNSPLHFGNGTRLTVT.

This clone was observed a single time. The chain combines TRBV7-2 with TRBJ1-2; D unclear. Trimming removed 1 base from V and 6 bases from J, with 9 bases in between. This CDR3 has 13 residues. Germline lookup yields CDR1 SGHTA and CDR2 FQGNSA. This CDR3 reads CASSLEGSDGYTF. In DNA form, the CDR3 reads TGTGCCAGCAGCTTAGAGGGTTCGGATGGCTACACCTTC.

This clone was counted between two and nine times. V is TRBV7-2 and J is TRBJ2-1; D is ambiguous. The CDR3 length is 15 residues. The ends were cut back, 1 base at V and 7 bases at J, with 14 bases in the middle. Germline loops: CDR1 SGHTA, CDR2 FQGNSA. CDR3 DNA sequence: TGTGCCAGCAGCTTAGGGCCCGTGGAGTCAAATGAGCAGTTCTTC. This translates into CASSLGPVESNEQFF.

The chain carries TRBV27 and TRBJ2-1; D unresolved. V dropped 6 bases and J dropped 2 bases, with 5 bases sitting between them. The CDR3 spans 12 residues. In germline, CDR1 is MNHEY, CDR2 SMNVEV (reference sequence). In nucleotides, the CDR3 is TGTGCCAGCAGGAACGCCTACAATGAGCAGTTCTTC. It codes for CASRNAYNEQFF.

This chain links TRBV24-1 with TRBJ2-3; D uncertain. Trimming took off 5 bases at V and 7 bases at J, with 15 bases between the two ends. The CDR3 sequence is 14 residues long. Germline CDR1 and CDR2: KGHDR and SFDVKD. CDR3 loop: CATSGGDVYNTQYF. The CDR3 coding sequence is TGTGCCACCAGTGGCGGTGACGTTTATAATACGCAGTATTTT.

The chain couples TRBV7-6 to TRBJ2-3; D remains ambiguous. Germline V lookup: CDR1 SGHVS, CDR2 FNYEAQ. V was trimmed by 1 base and J by 1 base, leaving 12 bases between them. This CDR3 is built from 16 residues. CDR3 loop: CASSLVAQVGTDTQYF. The CDR3 region has the DNA TGTGCCAGCAGCTTAGTTGCCCAGGTCGGCACAGATACGCAGTATTTT.

The V call is TRBV10-3, the J call TRBJ2-6, with D uncertain. V lost 8 bases and J lost 1, with 24 bases in between. The CDR3 sequence is 19 residues long. Germline CDR1 ENHRY, CDR2 SYGVKD. The CDR3 is CAIGGFSGGYVSGANVLTF. CDR3 DNA: TGTGCCATCGGCGGTTTTTCAGGCGGTTATGTATCTGGGGCCAACGTCCTGACTTTC.

The chain carries TRBV9 and TRBJ2-2; no definite D call. Trimming cost V 0 bases and J 6 bases, with 6 bases left between them. CDR1 is SGDLS, CDR2 YYNGEE, per germline. There are 13 residues in the CDR3. For the CDR3, the DNA is TGTGCCAGCAGCGTAGGGGTCGCCGGGGAGCTGTTTTTT. It is translated as CASSVGVAGELFF. Complete variable domain (other parts from reference TRBV9 and TRBJ2-2): DSGVTQTPKHLITATGQRVTLRCSPRSGDLSVYWYQQSLDQGLQFLIQYYNGEERAKGNILERFSAQQFPDLHSELNLSSLELGDSALYFCASSVGVAGELFFGEGSRLTVL.

The chain combines TRBV18 with TRBJ1-1; a weak D match, TRBD1 (5 bases). V was pared by 6 bases and J by 1 base, with 12 bases between. Germline CDR1 and CDR2: KGHSH and LQKENI. This CDR3 comprises 14 residues. The CDR3 here is CASSIGAGNTEAFF. CDR3 sequence (DNA): TGTGCCAGCTCTATAGGGGCCGGGAACACTGAAGCTTTCTTT.

This chain uses TRBV11-2 with TRBJ2-3, with D possibly TRBD2 on 6 matching bases. The CDR3 has 16 amino acids. Germline values: CDR1 SGHAT, CDR2 FQNNGV. The V gene lost 7 bases and the J gene lost 6 bases, with 23 bases spanning the gap. CDR3: CASTNRRVGGGDTQYF. In DNA form, the CDR3 reads TGTGCCAGCACCAATAGGAGGGTGGGAGGTGGTGATACGCAGTATTTT.

The table lists this clone with a few counts. The chain recombines TRBV5-1 with TRBJ2-7; D perhaps matches TRBD2 (5 bases). The V gene lost 3 bases and the J gene lost 1 base, with 14 bases spanning the gap. This CDR3 is 15 amino acids long. Germline CDR1 SGHRS, CDR2 YFSETQ. CDR3 sequence: CASSSPGSQSYEQYF. The CDR3 DNA follows: TGCGCCAGCAGCTCTCCGGGGAGCCAGTCCTACGAGCAGTACTTC.

The chain combines TRBV19 with TRBJ1-3; D might be TRBD1 (5 bases). V was clipped by 1 base and J by 8 bases, with 12 bases between them. The V gene's germline CDR1 is LNHDA and CDR2 SQIVND (reference sequence). The CDR3 consists of 14 residues. CDR3: CASSIVGQGHTIYF. The CDR3 nucleotides read TGTGCCAGTAGTATAGTCGGGCAGGGCCACACCATATATTTT.

This chain links TRBV21-1 with TRBJ1-6; TRBD1, as called in the table, went unchecked against the DNA. TRBV21-1 is designated a pseudogene. The CDR3 has 14 amino acids. The CDR3: CASSKGQGASPLHF. CDR3 in DNA: TGTGCCAGCAGCAAGGGACAGGGCGCCTCACCCCTCCACTTT.

The rearrangement links TRBV11-2 to TRBJ2-1; perhaps TRBD2 as D (6 bases). The germline CDR1 and CDR2 sequences are SGHAT and FQNNGV. This CDR3 is built from 15 residues. Trimming shortened V by 0 bases and J by 7 bases, and 13 bases separated the two germline ends. CDR3 in amino acids: CASSLDSGGGNEQFF. CDR3 DNA sequence: TGTGCCAGCAGCTTAGATTCCGGGGGTGGGAATGAGCAGTTCTTC.

J is TRBJ2-7 and V is TRBV5-1, with 8 positions matching TRBD1. Germline V gene data show CDR1 as SGHRS and CDR2 as YFSETQ. The CDR3 sequence is 14 residues long. V gave up 4 bases and J gave up 2 bases; unmatched junction bases: 5. CDR3 loop: CASSLGTGPYEQYF. Written as DNA, the CDR3 is TGCGCCAGCAGCCTAGGGACAGGCCCCTACGAGCAGTACTTC.

The chain joins TRBV3-1 (or the pseudogene TRBV3-2) to TRBJ2-1; 7 bases match TRBD2. V was pared by 5 bases and J by 5 bases, with 6 bases of the junction left unmatched. Germline CDR1 is LGHDT and CDR2 is YNNKEL (reference sequence). The CDR3 consists of 14 residues. The CDR3 region has the DNA TGTGCCAGCAGCGGATTAGCGGGCCACAATGAGCAGTTCTTC. Residues: CASSGLAGHNEQFF.